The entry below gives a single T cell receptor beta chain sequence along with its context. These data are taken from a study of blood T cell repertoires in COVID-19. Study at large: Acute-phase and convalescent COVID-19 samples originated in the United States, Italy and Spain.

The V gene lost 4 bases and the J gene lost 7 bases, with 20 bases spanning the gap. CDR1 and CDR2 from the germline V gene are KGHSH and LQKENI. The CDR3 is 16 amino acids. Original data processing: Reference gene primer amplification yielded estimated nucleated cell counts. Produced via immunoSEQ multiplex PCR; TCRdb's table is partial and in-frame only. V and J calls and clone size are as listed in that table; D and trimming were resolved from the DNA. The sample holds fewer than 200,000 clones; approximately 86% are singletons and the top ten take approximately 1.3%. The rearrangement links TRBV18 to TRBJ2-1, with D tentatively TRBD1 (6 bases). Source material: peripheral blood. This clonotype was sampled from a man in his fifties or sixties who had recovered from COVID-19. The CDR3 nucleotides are TGTGCCAGCTCACTTTCGACAGGCGGCATTGGGAATGAGCAGTTCTTC. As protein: CASSLSTGGIGNEQFF.